The 14 T cell receptor beta chains in this list originate from one sample, sequenced in a study of CD4 T cells in relation to SARS-CoV-2 and coronaviruses. No antigen has been identified for these receptors. Profiling relied on immunoSEQ multiplex PCR, and the TCRdb table lists in-frame clones only, not all of them. The data show tens of thousands of clones, approximately 84% seen once. The specimen was naive CD4+ T cells from PBMCs, cultured in vitro. The subset denotes: naive CD4+ T cells isolated by negative enrichment. Receptors were obtained from an adult with COVID-19.

The rearrangement uses TRBV5-5 and TRBJ2-7; maybe TRBD2 (6 bases). The CDR3 sequence is 15 residues long. Trimming shortened V by 4 bases and J by 7 bases, and 21 bases separated the two germline ends. Per the germline V gene, CDR1 is SGHKS and CDR2 is YYEKEE (reference sequence). The CDR3 DNA follows: TGTGCCAGCAGCCTCCGGTGGAGGGACTCCTCTGAGCAGTACTTC. This encodes CASSLRWRDSSEQYF.

J is TRBJ2-7 and V is TRBV28; no firm D call. Germline V gives CDR1 MDHEN, CDR2 SYDVKM. This CDR3 comprises 14 residues. The V end was cut by 4 bases, the J end by 1 base, with 11 bases between. The CDR3 spells CASSSPPASYEQYF. The CDR3 DNA reads as TGTGCCAGCAGTTCCCCGCCCGCATCCTACGAGCAGTACTTC. Together with reference TRBV28 and TRBJ2-7, the CDR3 gives the full variable domain: DVKVTQSSRYLVKRTGEKVFLECVQDMDHENMFWYRQDPGLGLRLIYFSYDVKMKEKGDIPEGYSVSREKKERFSLILESASTNQTSMYLCASSSPPASYEQYFGPGTRLTVT.

In this sample, this clone turned up a few times. CDR3 bases: TGTGCCAGCACCTTGGGTTCCGGGACTAGCGGGACCTCCTACAATGAGCAGTTCTTC. Protein: CASTLGSGTSGTSYNEQFF. The genes are TRBV7-6 and TRBJ2-1; 13 bases are a match to TRBD2. After removal of 7 bases from V and 0 bases from J, the junction contained 12 bases not matched to a gene. CDR1 is SGHVS and CDR2 is FNYEAQ in the germline V gene. This CDR3 has 19 residues. The full variable domain, rest sourced from reference TRBV7-6 and TRBJ2-1, is GAGVSQSPRYKVTKRGQDVALRCDPISGHVSLYWYRQALGQGPEFLTYFNYEAQQDKSGLPNDRFSAERPEGSISTLTIQRTEQRDSAMYRCASTLGSGTSGTSYNEQFFGPGTRLTVL.

This clone was counted a single time. The chain joins TRBV3-1 (or the pseudogene TRBV3-2) to TRBJ2-3; unclear D gene. In germline, CDR1 is LGHDT, CDR2 YNNKEL (reference sequence). Between the trimmed V and J ends, which lost 1 base and 6 bases, there was a span of 5 bases. The length of the CDR3 is 12 residues. The CDR3 nucleotides read TGTGCCAGCAGCCAAGGTGGGGATACGCAGTATTTT. Amino acid sequence: CASSQGGDTQYF.

The gene calls are TRBV6-2 or TRBV6-3 and TRBJ1-5; D gene unclear. Trimming took 2 bases from V and 9 from J, leaving 11 bases between them. The CDR3 runs 13 residues. Germline CDR1 reads MNHEY; CDR2 reads SVGEGT. The CDR3 DNA reads TGTGCCAGCAGTTACACCTCGTTTTCGCCCCAGCATTTT. This encodes CASSYTSFSPQHF.

This chain connects TRBV5-6 to TRBJ2-2, with D unresolved. Germline loops: CDR1 SGHDT, CDR2 YYEEEE. V was clipped by 4 bases and J by 6 bases, with 7 bases between them. The CDR3 runs to 12 residues. The CDR3 is CASSPPAGELFF. CDR3 nucleotide sequence: TGTGCCAGCAGCCCACCTGCCGGGGAGCTGTTTTTT. The whole variable domain, filled in from reference TRBV5-6 and TRBJ2-2, reads DAGVTQSPTHLIKTRGQQVTLRCSPKSGHDTVSWYQQALGQGPQFIFQYYEEEERQRGNFPDRFSGHQFPNYSSELNVNALLLGDSALYLCASSPPAGELFFGEGSRLTVL.

The chain carries TRBV7-3 and TRBJ2-1; TRBD1 might be the D (5 bases). Per germline, CDR1 SGHTA and CDR2 FQGTGA. The CDR3 totals 13 residues. The V end was cut by 3 bases, the J end by 5 bases, with 8 bases between. In DNA form, the CDR3 reads TGTGCCAGCAGCTTCTTGACAGACAATGAGCAGTTCTTC. Translated, it gives CASSFLTDNEQFF. Drawing the rest from reference TRBV7-3 and TRBJ2-1, the complete variable domain is GAGVSQTPSNKVTEKGKYVELRCDPISGHTALYWYRQSLGQGPEFLIYFQGTGAADDSGLPNDRFFAVRPEGSVSTLKIQRTERGDSAVYLCASSFLTDNEQFFGPGTRLTVL.

This chain links TRBV5-6 with TRBJ2-7; D gene ambiguous. This CDR3 region has 12 residues. Deletions cut 7 bases from V and 6 bases from J, with 14 bases between. The germline CDR1 and CDR2 sequences are SGHDT and YYEEEE. The DNA for the CDR3 is TGTGCCAGCGTGGGCTCTGTCGGCGAGCAGTACTTC. This sequence encodes CASVGSVGEQYF.

DNA for the CDR3: TGTGCCAGCAGTTTTGACAGGGGCGGTTCACCCCTCCACTTT. Its translation is CASSFDRGGSPLHF. The rearrangement uses TRBV28 and TRBJ1-6, with 8 bases fitting TRBD1. The CDR3 has 14 amino acids. Germline CDR1 and CDR2: MDHEN and SYDVKM. The trim removed 3 bases at V and 9 bases at J, leaving 4 bases unmatched.

The rearrangement links TRBV7-2 to TRBJ2-5; D not certain. Deletions cut 5 bases from V and 4 bases from J, with 5 bases between. Germline loops: CDR1 SGHTA, CDR2 FQGNSA. CDR3 size: 11 residues. CDR3 DNA: TGTGCCAGCAGCCCAGGAGAGACCCAGTACTTC. This gives the protein CASSPGETQYF.

The count of this clone is one. The chain carries TRBV7-9 and TRBJ2-1; D uncertain. CDR3 length equals 15 residues. Trimming cost V 2 bases and J 1 base, with 9 bases left between them. The germline CDR1 and CDR2 sequences are SEHNR and FQNEAQ (reference sequence). The CDR3 nucleotides read TGTGCCAGCAGCTTAAGATACGGGTCCTACAATGAGCAGTTCTTC. It is translated as CASSLRYGSYNEQFF.

The chain recombines TRBV18 with TRBJ2-7, with D perhaps matching TRBD1 or TRBD2 (6 bases each). The V and J ends lost 4 bases and 4 bases respectively, with 14 bases between them. This CDR3 has 14 amino acids. Looked up from germline, CDR1 is KGHSH and CDR2 is LQKENI. This CDR3 reads CASSQRGGFYEQYF. DNA for the CDR3: TGTGCCAGCTCACAAAGAGGGGGGTTTTACGAGCAGTACTTC.

This chain joins TRBV6-5 and TRBJ2-7, with TRBD1 as a possible D gene (5 bases). The V end lost 0 bases, the J end lost 6 bases, and 12 bases lay between the germline ends. CDR1 MNHEY and CDR2 SVGAGI come from the germline V gene. The CDR3 loop spans 14 amino acids. In DNA form, the CDR3 reads TGTGCCAGCAGTTACTCTGCAGGGCCGCTCGAGCAGTACTTC. Translation gives CASSYSAGPLEQYF.

This chain uses TRBV2 with TRBJ2-1, with 7 bases fitting TRBD2. The CDR3 runs to 15 residues. The V gene's germline CDR1 is SNHLY and CDR2 FYNNEI. Germline trimming cut 2 bases from V and 3 bases from J; bases unmatched to any gene: 4. The chain's CDR3 is CASSELAGGYNEQFF. The CDR3, as DNA: TGTGCCAGCAGTGAATTAGCGGGCGGCTACAATGAGCAGTTCTTC.